The 18 T cell receptor beta chains below come from one sample, sequenced in a study of blood T cell repertoires in COVID-19. Assay: immunoSEQ multiplex PCR; the TCRdb copy retains only in-frame clones and omits some. This table has 60,000 or so clones, approximately 90% appearing once. The sequencing input was peripheral blood. These receptor sequences come from a human donor with active COVID-19. The donor label of this sample is uncertain.

The chain combines TRBV28 with TRBJ1-1, with D possibly TRBD1 on 6 matching bases. Germline-derived CDR1 and CDR2 are MDHEN and SYDVKM. Trimming cost V 1 base and J 0 bases, with 9 bases left between them. This CDR3 contains 15 residues. The CDR3 here is CASSLSQGMNTEAFF. CDR3 sequence (DNA): TGTGCCAGCAGTTTATCCCAGGGGATGAACACTGAAGCTTTCTTT.

V gene TRBV5-1 combines with J gene TRBJ1-2; TRBD1 agrees at 7 bases. The CDR3 length is 14 residues. The V gene's germline CDR1 is SGHRS and CDR2 YFSETQ. J gave up 5 bases and V 4 bases, and 8 bases lay outside the gene matches. In DNA, the CDR3 is TGCGCCAGCAGCCCCCCCGGGACAGCATATGGCTACACCTTC. It yields the protein CASSPPGTAYGYTF.

The gene calls are TRBV9 and TRBJ2-5, with a weak D call TRBD1 (5 bases). The CDR3 extends over 15 amino acids. V lost 2 bases to trimming and J lost 4 bases, with 15 bases between them. CDR1 and CDR2 (germline): SGDLS, YYNGEE. Here the CDR3 reads CASSVATAYGETQYF. CDR3 sequence (DNA): TGTGCCAGCAGCGTGGCGACAGCGTACGGAGAGACCCAGTACTTC.

V usage is TRBV9 and J usage is TRBJ1-1; 7 bases align to TRBD1. After removal of 2 bases from V and 5 bases from J, the junction contained 3 bases not matched to a gene. Looked up from germline, CDR1 is SGDLS and CDR2 is YYNGEE. This CDR3 contains 13 residues. In DNA form, the CDR3 reads TGTGCCAGCAGCGTGGGCAGGGGGACTGAAGCTTTCTTT. Its protein is CASSVGRGTEAFF.

This clone was recorded once. The rearrangement uses TRBV19 and TRBJ1-3; 7 bases match TRBD1. This CDR3 is built from 14 residues. Trimming cost V 8 bases and J 0 bases; bases outside gene matches: 4. The germline V gene encodes CDR1 LNHDA and CDR2 SQIVND (reference sequence). As DNA, the CDR3 is TGTGCCAGTGGGGACAGCCACTCTGGAAACACCATATATTTT. Translated: CASGDSHSGNTIYF.

The chain carries TRBV30 and TRBJ1-2, with TRBD1 matching 9 bases. With 1 base clipped from V and 5 bases from J, the junction kept 5 bases outside the gene matches. CDR1 and CDR2 from the germline V gene are GTSNPN and SVGIG (reference sequence). The CDR3 extends over 14 amino acids. The CDR3 here is CAWSDRGLVYGYTF. CDR3 DNA: TGTGCCTGGAGTGACAGGGGGCTTGTTTATGGCTACACCTTC. Together with reference TRBV30 and TRBJ1-2, the CDR3 gives the full variable domain: SQTIHQWPATLVQPVGSPLSLECTVEGTSNPNLYWYRQAAGRGLQLLFYSVGIGQISSEVPQNLSASRPQDRQFILSSKKLLLSDSGFYLCAWSDRGLVYGYTFGSGTRLTVV.

The chain joins TRBV16 to TRBJ1-5; D not certain. V lost 2 bases to trimming and J lost 2 bases, with 7 bases between them. CDR1 and CDR2 from the germline V gene are KGHSY and FQNENV. This CDR3 spans 14 amino acids. The CDR3 sequence: CASSQIGGNQPQHF. In DNA form, the CDR3 reads TGTGCCAGCAGCCAAATCGGGGGCAATCAGCCCCAGCATTTT. Together with reference TRBV16 and TRBJ1-5, the CDR3 gives the full variable domain: GEEVAQTPKHLVRGEGQKAKLYCAPIKGHSYVFWYQQVLKNEFKFLISFQNENVFDETGMPKERFSAKCLPNSPCSLEIQATKLEDSAVYFCASSQIGGNQPQHFGDGTRLSIL.

The chain employs TRBV7-9 and TRBJ1-1, with TRBD1 as a possible D gene (6 bases). Germline lookup yields CDR1 SEHNR and CDR2 FQNEAQ (reference sequence). This CDR3 is built from 16 residues. Trimming removed 5 bases at V and 4 bases at J, with 20 bases between. The CDR3 loop is CASSPYPGTLGTEAFF. Written as DNA, the CDR3 is TGTGCCAGCAGCCCCTATCCCGGGACACTGGGCACTGAAGCTTTCTTT.

The table lists this clone with a few counts. The chain carries TRBV5-4 and TRBJ2-3, with 11 bases identical to TRBD2. Germline CDR1 and CDR2: SGHNT and YYREEE (reference sequence). The CDR3 sequence is 18 residues long. V dropped 4 bases and J dropped 3; count of bases not matched to a gene: 13. The CDR3 region is CASSKGLAVRGRTDTQYF. DNA of the CDR3: TGTGCCAGCAGCAAGGGACTAGCGGTAAGAGGGAGGACAGATACGCAGTATTTT.

The chain carries TRBV18 and TRBJ2-5; 13 positions match TRBD2. V gave up 5 bases and J gave up 2 bases; unmatched junction bases: 5. The V gene's germline CDR1 is KGHSH and CDR2 LQKENI. This CDR3 spans 16 amino acids. CDR3 amino acids: CASSIALAGGQETQYF. In DNA, the CDR3 is TGTGCCAGCTCAATCGCACTAGCGGGAGGGCAAGAGACCCAGTACTTC. Drawing the rest from reference TRBV18 and TRBJ2-5, the complete variable domain is NAGVMQNPRHLVRRRGQEARLRCSPMKGHSHVYWYRQLPEEGLKFMVYLQKENIIDESGMPKERFSAEFPKEGPSILRIQQVVRGDSAAYFCASSIALAGGQETQYFGPGTRLLVL.

A single count supports this clone. The V and J genes are TRBV18 and TRBJ2-3, with a tentative D call TRBD2 (5 bases). V lost 0 bases and J lost 0, with 7 bases in between. The CDR3 runs 15 residues. Looked up from germline, CDR1 is KGHSH and CDR2 is LQKENI. In DNA, the CDR3 is TGTGCCAGCTCACCACCTAGCGCCAGCACAGATACGCAGTATTTT. Residues: CASSPPSASTDTQYF.

The chain recombines TRBV30 with TRBJ1-2; unclear D gene. Per germline, CDR1 GTSNPN and CDR2 SVGIG (reference sequence). The CDR3 totals 14 residues. With 5 bases removed from V and 8 bases from J, the gap between germline ends came to 21 bases. The CDR3 bases are TGTGCCTGGGACTTGGGCAGCAGACCGGGGGGCTACACCTTC. Encoded protein: CAWDLGSRPGGYTF.

For this clone: An end of the junction differs from the germline gene, which may be a read error. V and J are TRBV18 and TRBJ2-7; 8 bases are shared with TRBD2. This CDR3 region has 13 residues. Germline-derived CDR1 and CDR2 are KGHSH and LQKENI. CDR3 sequence (DNA): TGTGCCACCTCAGGTACCGGGACTAGCGAGCAGTACTTC. Its protein is CATSGTGTSEQYF.

This clone has only a few counts. The chain couples TRBV30 to TRBJ2-1, with 8 nucleotides matching TRBD2. This CDR3 has 14 residues. From germline, CDR1 is GTSNPN and CDR2 SVGIG (reference sequence). V lost 3 bases to trimming and J lost 9 bases; unmatched junction nucleotides: 10. DNA of the CDR3: TGTGCCTGGAGCGCGGGACTAGAGGTCTCTGAGCAGTTCTTC. It specifies CAWSAGLEVSEQFF.

V usage is TRBV29-1 and J usage is TRBJ2-3; 10 bases match TRBD1. V dropped 4 bases and J dropped 1; count of bases not matched to a gene: 11. Germline-derived CDR1 and CDR2 are SQVTM and ANQGSEA. This CDR3 is built from 17 residues. The CDR3 DNA reads as TGCAGCGTTGCGGGGGACAGGGGACAACCTCGCACAGATACGCAGTATTTT. This codes for CSVAGDRGQPRTDTQYF.

The V and J genes are TRBV7-3 and TRBJ2-1, with 10 bases identical to TRBD2. The CDR3 length is 15 residues. The germline V gene encodes CDR1 SGHTA and CDR2 FQGTGA. Losses at the gene ends were 2 bases for V and 8 bases for J; bases not matched to a gene: 6. As DNA, the CDR3 is TGTGCCAGCAGCTTAGGGCTAGCGGGAGTCGATGAGCAGTTCTTC. Amino acids: CASSLGLAGVDEQFF.

The chain recombines TRBV15 with TRBJ2-5; D may be TRBD1 (6 bases). This CDR3 has 13 amino acids. In germline, CDR1 is LNHNV, CDR2 YYDKDF (reference sequence). Trimming stripped 6 bases from V and 5 bases from J, with 13 bases between. The CDR3 sequence is CATRQGIGETQYF. CDR3 nucleotide sequence: TGTGCCACCAGACAGGGAATAGGGGAGACCCAGTACTTC.

The chain joins TRBV27 to TRBJ1-1, with D perhaps TRBD1 (6 bases). V was trimmed by 5 bases and J by 2 bases, leaving 18 bases between them. This CDR3 has 16 amino acids. Germline assignment: CDR1 MNHEY and CDR2 SMNVEV (reference sequence). In nucleotides, the CDR3 is TGTGCCAGCAGTCACCTTCCGGGACACACCAACACTGAAGCTTTCTTT. This codes for CASSHLPGHTNTEAFF.